These T cell receptor beta chains were read from a single sample in a study of blood T cell repertoires in COVID-19. The repertoire was sequenced with immunoSEQ multiplex PCR; TCRdb's copy has only in-frame clones and lacks some. The sample holds almost 350,000 clones, about nine tenths seen once. Sequenced material: PBMCs or T cells enriched from blood (not recorded which). These receptors came from a woman in her 30s who had been exposed to COVID-19. Both conserved end residues are part of each CDR3. Each record gives: J gene, CDR3 length, D gene, clone size, V gene, CDR3 DNA, CDR3 protein. The D gene is left open where the match is weak. Part of the rows lack a size; the others show once, few, many or a class for expanded clones.

TRBJ1-2 16 TRBD1 . TRBV5-8 TGTGCCAGCAGCTATTCAACAGGGGTCAGAAACTATGGCTACACCTTC CASSYSTGVRNYGYTF
TRBJ1-5 15 TRBD1 . TRBV27 TGTGCCAGCAATCCCTCAGGGGGGCGCGATCAGCCCCAGCATTTT CASNPSGGRDQPQHF
TRBJ1-5 19 . . TRBV7-2 TGTGCCAGCAGCTTAGATTTAGGGGTGCCAGTCGCTAGGAATCAGCCCCAGCATTTT CASSLDLGVPVARNQPQHF
TRBJ2-1 15 TRBD1 . TRBV5-4 TGTGCCAGCAGCCCCACAGGGGATCTCTACAATGAGCAGTTCTTC CASSPTGDLYNEQFF
TRBJ1-3 12 . few TRBV7-2 TGTGCCAGCAGCAAACAAGGAAACACCATATATTTT CASSKQGNTIYF
TRBJ2-1 15 . . TRBV27 TGTGCCAGCAGGGCCTTTCGGTGGGGCGGAGATGAGCAGTTCTTC CASRAFRWGGDEQFF
TRBJ1-1 15 TRBD1 . TRBV4-1 TGCGCCAGCAGCCAACTTTCGGGACAGAGGAGTGAAGCTTTCTTT CASSQLSGQRSEAFF
TRBJ1-3 17 TRBD1 . TRBV5-1 TGCGCCAGCAGCCAACGGACAGGGGCCAACTCTGGAAACACCATATATTTT CASSQRTGANSGNTIYF
TRBJ1-1 15 TRBD1 . TRBV2 TGTGCCAGCAGTGACATCTTGGGGACAGGGACTGAAGCTTTCTTT CASSDILGTGTEAFF
TRBJ2-6 16 . . TRBV5-5 TGTGCCAGCAGCTTGGAGAGGGTCGCTGGGGCCAACGTCCTGACTTTC CASSLERVAGANVLTF
TRBJ1-6 15 . . TRBV3-1/TRBV3-2 TGTGCCAGCAGCCTCACAACGGGGGGAGATTCACCCCTCCACTTT CASSLTTGGDSPLHF
TRBJ1-3 15 TRBD1 . TRBV27 TGTGCCGAGGCGGGACAGGGGGTATCTGGAAACACCATATATTTT CAEAGQGVSGNTIYF
TRBJ1-1 12 TRBD1 . TRBV28 TGTGCCAGCAGTTCAGGGGGCTTTGACGCTTTCTTT CASSSGGFDAFF
TRBJ2-1 13 . . TRBV28 TGTGCCAGCAGTCTGCTCCAGTACAATGAGCAGTTCTTC CASSLLQYNEQFF
TRBJ1-2 14 TRBD1 . TRBV5-6 TGTGCCAGCAGCTTTGGGACAGCTAACTATGGCTACACCTTC CASSFGTANYGYTF
TRBJ2-5 14 . once TRBV5-1 TGCGCCAGCAGCTTCACTAGCACTGGGGAGACCCAGTACTTC CASSFTSTGETQYF
TRBJ2-7 14 . . TRBV10-3 TGTGCCATCAGTGAGTCGGGGGGGCTCTACGAGCAGTACTTC CAISESGGLYEQYF
TRBJ1-2 15 TRBD1 . TRBV2 TGTGCCAGCAGTGAAGGGACAGGGGGCATTTATGGCTACACCTTC CASSEGTGGIYGYTF
TRBJ2-1 16 . . TRBV6-5 TGTGCCAGCAGTTACTCTTTCTCGCGGAGCTTCGATGAGCAGTTCTTC CASSYSFSRSFDEQFF
TRBJ1-6 13 . . TRBV30 TGTGCCTGGACAGGGGTGAATAATTCACCCCTCCACTTT CAWTGVNNSPLHF
TRBJ2-3 15 . . TRBV28 TGTGCCAGCAGTTTAGGCGGGGCAGGCTCAGATACGCAGTATTTT CASSLGGAGSDTQYF
TRBJ1-4 14 TRBD1 few TRBV7-2 TGTGCCAGCAGCATGGGACAGGATCATGAAAAACTGTTTTTT CASSMGQDHEKLFF
TRBJ1-1 12 . . TRBV28 TGTGCCAGCGGCCTGGGGCCAACTGAAGCTTTCTTT CASGLGPTEAFF
TRBJ1-2 13 . . TRBV2 TGTGCCAGCAGGGAAACGGTCTCCTATGGCTACACCTTC CASRETVSYGYTF
TRBJ2-3 12 . . TRBV9 TGTGCCAGCAGCCCTAGCACAGATACGCAGTATTTT CASSPSTDTQYF
TRBJ1-5 16 . . TRBV19 TGTGCCAGTAGTACCCCCCGGGGAGGGTTAATCCAGCCCCAGCATTTT CASSTPRGGLIQPQHF
TRBJ2-7 16 . . TRBV9 TGTGCCAGCAGCGTAGATGGAAGAGGGTTGAGGGACGAGCAGTACTTC CASSVDGRGLRDEQYF
TRBJ2-2 17 . . TRBV10-1 TGCGCCAGCAGCCCCATTCGAGGGAGGAGGAACACCGGGGAGCTGTTTTTT CASSPIRGRRNTGELFF
TRBJ1-2 14 TRBD1 . TRBV9 TGTGCCAGCAGCGTCCCAGGGGGCGCGGGTGGCTACACCTTC CASSVPGGAGGYTF
TRBJ1-6 12 . . TRBV30 TGTGCCTGGAGTTATAGAGTTTCACCCCTCCACTTT CAWSYRVSPLHF
TRBJ1-5 14 . few TRBV15 TGTGCCACCAGCAGTGCGGGTTCGGATCAGCCCCAGCATTTT CATSSAGSDQPQHF
TRBJ2-7 14 . . TRBV9 TGTGCCAGCAGCGTAGCAAACAGGGCTGGGGAGCAGTACTTC CASSVANRAGEQYF
TRBJ1-2 16 TRBD1 . TRBV28 TGTGCCAGCAGTGCCAGTGGGACAGGGGGCAACTATGGCTACACCTTC CASSASGTGGNYGYTF
TRBJ2-7 15 TRBD2 . TRBV6-5 TGTGCCAGCAGTTTTGGACTAGCGGGCCTCTACGAGCAGTACTTC CASSFGLAGLYEQYF
TRBJ2-2 11 . once TRBV6-5 TGTGCCAGAGGGGACACCGGGGAGCTGTTTTTT CARGDTGELFF
TRBJ1-4 18 TRBD1 . TRBV9 TGTGCCAGCAGCTCGTTACAGGGGGCTGTTGCGGGTAATGAAAAACTGTTTTTT CASSSLQGAVAGNEKLFF
TRBJ2-7 14 TRBD2 . TRBV5-1 TGCGCCAGCGGCATCACCGGGACTAGAGGTGAGCAGTACTTC CASGITGTRGEQYF
TRBJ1-4 18 TRBD1 . TRBV7-9 TGTGCCAGCAGCTTATGGACAGGGCGCCGAGCAACTAATGAAAAACTGTTTTTT CASSLWTGRRATNEKLFF
TRBJ2-7 15 . . TRBV5-1 TGCGCCAGCAGCTTAAAGGAGCCACCGGCCTACGAGCAGTACTTC CASSLKEPPAYEQYF
TRBJ2-7 14 TRBD1 . TRBV12-5 TGTGCTAGTGGTTTGGGACGACAGGGTTCCGAGCAGTACTTC CASGLGRQGSEQYF
TRBJ2-7 14 TRBD1 . TRBV7-9 TGTGCCAGCAGACATCCGGGACAGGCAAACGAGCAGTACTTC CASRHPGQANEQYF
TRBJ2-2 15 . . TRBV27 TGTGCCAGCAGAGTACTAGAGAAGAACACCGGGGAGCTGTTTTTT CASRVLEKNTGELFF
TRBJ1-1 12 . . TRBV2 TGTGCCAGCAGTGCTGGAGACACTGAAGCTTTCTTT CASSAGDTEAFF
TRBJ1-5 15 . . TRBV10-2 TGCGCCAGCAGTGTCGGGGGGAATAGCAATCAGCCCCAGCATTTT CASSVGGNSNQPQHF
TRBJ1-2 15 . . TRBV14 TGTGCCAGCAGCCAAGCCGGACAGATTATATGGGACTACACCTTC CASSQAGQIIWDYTF
TRBJ2-5 12 . once TRBV11-2 TGTGCCAGCAGCTTGTACGAGGAGACCCAGTACTTC CASSLYEETQYF
TRBJ2-5 16 TRBD1 . TRBV27 TGTGCCAGCAGTCCCCGGCTGGGGACAGGGTTGGAGACCCAGTACTTC CASSPRLGTGLETQYF
TRBJ1-2 13 TRBD1 . TRBV11-2 TGTGCCAGCAGCCCCACAGGGGGAGCCGGCTACACCTTC CASSPTGGAGYTF
TRBJ2-2 16 TRBD2 once TRBV7-2 TGTGCCAGCAGCTTAGATAGGACTAGTAGAGGCGGGGAGCTGTTTTTT CASSLDRTSRGGELFF
TRBJ2-3 18 TRBD2 . TRBV6-4 TGTGCCAGCAGTGGCCCTTTTCTCGGGACTAGCGGCCGGGATACGCAGTATTTT CASSGPFLGTSGRDTQYF
TRBJ2-1 16 TRBD2 once TRBV7-2 TGTGCCAGCAGCTTAACTCGACTAGCGGGAGGGGGTGAGCAGTTCTTC CASSLTRLAGGGEQFF
TRBJ2-1 16 . . TRBV3-1/TRBV3-2 TGTGCCAGCAGCCCCTGGACTACCCGCTCCTACAATGAGCAGTTCTTC CASSPWTTRSYNEQFF
TRBJ2-7 14 TRBD1 . TRBV19 TGTGCCTCCTCATGGGGCAGGGGGTCCTACGAGCAGTACTTC CASSWGRGSYEQYF
TRBJ2-5 15 . . TRBV4-1 TGCGCCAGCAGCCAAGATGAGGGTCCGGGGGAGACCCAGTACTTC CASSQDEGPGETQYF
TRBJ2-5 15 TRBD1 . TRBV19 TGTGCCAGTAGTCTCTCGGGACAGGTCCAAGAGACCCAGTACTTC CASSLSGQVQETQYF